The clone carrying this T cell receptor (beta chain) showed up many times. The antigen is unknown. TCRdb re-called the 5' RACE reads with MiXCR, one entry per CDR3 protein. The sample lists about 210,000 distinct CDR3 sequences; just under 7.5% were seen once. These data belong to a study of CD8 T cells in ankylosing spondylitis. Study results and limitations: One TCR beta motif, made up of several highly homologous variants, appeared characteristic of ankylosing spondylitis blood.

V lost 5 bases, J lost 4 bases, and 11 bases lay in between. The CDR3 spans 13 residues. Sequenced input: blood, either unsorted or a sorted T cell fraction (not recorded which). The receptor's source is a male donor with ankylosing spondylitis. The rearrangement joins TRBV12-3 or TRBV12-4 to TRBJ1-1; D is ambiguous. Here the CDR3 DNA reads TGTGCCAGCAGTGCGGCCGTGGCCACTGAAGCTTTCTTT. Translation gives CASSAAVATEAFF.